These T cell receptor beta chains were read from a single sample in a study of blood T cell repertoires in COVID-19. The repertoire was sequenced with immunoSEQ multiplex PCR; TCRdb's copy has only in-frame clones and lacks some. This sample has about 350,000 clones, with 87% found just once. The sample consisted of PBMCs or T cells enriched from blood (not recorded which). The receptors originated from a woman in her thirties who had recovered from COVID-19. The CDR3 runs from the conserved cysteine through the conserved F or W. Each record gives: V gene, J gene, D gene, clone size, CDR3 protein, CDR3 DNA. D genes are given only for firm matches. Some rows mark clone size as missing; the rest say once, few, many or name a class of expanded clone.

v_gene: TRBV5-1
j_gene: TRBJ2-7
d_gene: NA
abundance: NA
CDR3aa: CASSRQDKPYEQYF
CDR3nt: TGCGCCAGCAGCAGACAGGATAAACCTTACGAGCAGTACTTC

v_gene: TRBV6-5
j_gene: TRBJ1-2
d_gene: TRBD1
abundance: once
CDR3aa: CASAVDRGIGYTF
CDR3nt: TGTGCCAGCGCTGTAGACAGGGGGATAGGCTACACCTTC

v_gene: TRBV28
j_gene: TRBJ2-7
d_gene: NA
abundance: NA
CDR3aa: CASSEGHQHEQYF
CDR3nt: TGTGCCAGCAGTGAGGGACATCAGCACGAGCAGTACTTC

v_gene: TRBV5-1
j_gene: TRBJ1-4
d_gene: NA
abundance: NA
CDR3aa: CASSLVGRDEKLFF
CDR3nt: TGCGCCAGCAGCTTGGTGGGCAGGGATGAAAAACTGTTTTTT

v_gene: TRBV18
j_gene: TRBJ1-2
d_gene: NA
abundance: NA
CDR3aa: CASSPTESGYGYTF
CDR3nt: TGTGCCAGCTCACCAACCGAATCGGGCTATGGCTACACCTTC

v_gene: TRBV28
j_gene: TRBJ1-2
d_gene: NA
abundance: NA
CDR3aa: CASSLGGAPYGYTF
CDR3nt: TGTGCCAGCAGTTTGGGAGGGGCCCCCTATGGCTACACCTTC

v_gene: TRBV28
j_gene: TRBJ1-5
d_gene: NA
abundance: NA
CDR3aa: CASAGGNQPQHF
CDR3nt: TGTGCCAGCGCGGGAGGCAATCAGCCCCAGCATTTT

v_gene: TRBV6-5
j_gene: TRBJ1-2
d_gene: TRBD1
abundance: NA
CDR3aa: CASSFSGTGPHGYTF
CDR3nt: TGTGCCAGCAGTTTCTCGGGGACAGGGCCCCATGGCTACACCTTC

v_gene: TRBV5-5
j_gene: TRBJ1-6
d_gene: TRBD1
abundance: NA
CDR3aa: CASSSTGGSLNSPLHF
CDR3nt: TGTGCCAGCAGTTCGACAGGGGGTAGTTTGAATTCACCCCTCCACTTT

v_gene: TRBV9
j_gene: TRBJ2-1
d_gene: TRBD2
abundance: few
CDR3aa: CASSATASGGSDEQFF
CDR3nt: TGTGCCAGCAGTGCCACCGCTAGCGGGGGAAGCGATGAGCAGTTCTTC

v_gene: TRBV7-2
j_gene: TRBJ2-2
d_gene: NA
abundance: NA
CDR3aa: CASTRERYTGELFF
CDR3nt: TGTGCCAGCACTAGGGAGCGGTACACCGGGGAGCTGTTTTTT

v_gene: TRBV30
j_gene: TRBJ1-6
d_gene: NA
abundance: NA
CDR3aa: CAGTRGNYNSPLHF
CDR3nt: TGTGCCGGGACAAGGGGAAACTATAATTCACCCCTCCACTTT

v_gene: TRBV5-1
j_gene: TRBJ1-2
d_gene: TRBD1
abundance: NA
CDR3aa: CASSPESTGTGNFNYGYTF
CDR3nt: TGCGCCAGCAGCCCCGAGTCTACCGGGACAGGGAATTTTAACTATGGCTACACCTTC

v_gene: TRBV15
j_gene: TRBJ1-1
d_gene: NA
abundance: NA
CDR3aa: CATSSNGGSTEAFF
CDR3nt: TGTGCCACCAGCAGTAATGGGGGGAGCACTGAAGCTTTCTTT

v_gene: TRBV5-5
j_gene: TRBJ1-1
d_gene: NA
abundance: NA
CDR3aa: CASSFTYNTEAFF
CDR3nt: TGTGCCAGCAGCTTCACATATAACACTGAAGCTTTCTTT

v_gene: TRBV5-6
j_gene: TRBJ2-5
d_gene: TRBD2
abundance: NA
CDR3aa: CASSLGRGGRRKETQYF
CDR3nt: TGTGCCAGCAGCTTGGGGCGGGGGGGCCGGAGGAAAGAGACCCAGTACTTC

v_gene: TRBV19
j_gene: TRBJ2-1
d_gene: TRBD2
abundance: NA
CDR3aa: CASSPGLAGRNEQFF
CDR3nt: TGTGCCAGTAGCCCGGGACTAGCGGGGAGAAATGAGCAGTTCTTC

v_gene: TRBV2
j_gene: TRBJ1-1
d_gene: TRBD1
abundance: once
CDR3aa: CATKQGGTEAFF
CDR3nt: TGTGCCACTAAGCAGGGGGGCACTGAAGCTTTCTTT

v_gene: TRBV19
j_gene: TRBJ1-2
d_gene: NA
abundance: once
CDR3aa: CASSTHSGGLNYGYTF
CDR3nt: TGTGCCAGTAGTACGCACTCGGGGGGTCTCAACTATGGCTACACCTTC

v_gene: TRBV9
j_gene: TRBJ2-7
d_gene: NA
abundance: NA
CDR3aa: CASSTTTSGTHEQYF
CDR3nt: TGTGCCAGCAGCACCACGACTAGTGGTACCCACGAGCAGTACTTC

v_gene: TRBV7-9
j_gene: TRBJ1-6
d_gene: NA
abundance: few
CDR3aa: CASGPDSNNSPLHF
CDR3nt: TGTGCCAGCGGCCCGGACAGTAATAATTCACCCCTCCACTTT

v_gene: TRBV30
j_gene: TRBJ2-7
d_gene: NA
abundance: NA
CDR3aa: CAWSGKGSSYEQYF
CDR3nt: TGTGCCTGGAGTGGAAAGGGGTCTTCCTACGAGCAGTACTTC

v_gene: TRBV9
j_gene: TRBJ1-1
d_gene: NA
abundance: few
CDR3aa: CASSVEPGMNTEAFF
CDR3nt: TGTGCCAGCAGCGTAGAACCGGGGATGAACACTGAAGCTTTCTTT

v_gene: TRBV11-2
j_gene: TRBJ1-2
d_gene: TRBD1
abundance: NA
CDR3aa: CASTPSQDRGGGGYTF
CDR3nt: TGTGCCAGCACCCCTTCCCAGGACAGGGGAGGAGGTGGCTACACCTTC

v_gene: TRBV28
j_gene: TRBJ2-1
d_gene: NA
abundance: NA
CDR3aa: CASSERTNEQFF
CDR3nt: TGTGCCAGTTCGGAGCGGACCAATGAGCAGTTCTTC

v_gene: TRBV10-3
j_gene: TRBJ2-7
d_gene: TRBD1
abundance: once
CDR3aa: CAISEGQALESLAYEQYF
CDR3nt: TGTGCCATCAGTGAGGGACAGGCGTTAGAAAGTCTTGCCTACGAGCAGTACTTC

v_gene: TRBV10-3
j_gene: TRBJ2-5
d_gene: TRBD2
abundance: NA
CDR3aa: CAISEVPASGGHETQYF
CDR3nt: TGTGCCATCAGTGAGGTCCCGGCTAGCGGGGGTCATGAGACCCAGTACTTC

v_gene: TRBV19
j_gene: TRBJ1-2
d_gene: NA
abundance: NA
CDR3aa: CASSPDSNYGYTF
CDR3nt: TGTGCCAGTAGTCCGGACAGTAACTATGGCTACACCTTC

v_gene: TRBV20-1
j_gene: TRBJ1-1
d_gene: NA
abundance: NA
CDR3aa: CSASARATEAFF
CDR3nt: TGCAGTGCCAGTGCCAGGGCCACTGAAGCTTTCTTT

v_gene: TRBV11-2
j_gene: TRBJ2-5
d_gene: TRBD1
abundance: NA
CDR3aa: CASSSGQGKTQYF
CDR3nt: TGTGCCAGCAGCTCGGGACAGGGCAAGACCCAGTACTTC

v_gene: TRBV29-1
j_gene: TRBJ2-5
d_gene: TRBD1
abundance: NA
CDR3aa: CSVERTGAETQYF
CDR3nt: TGCAGCGTTGAGAGGACAGGGGCAGAAACCCAGTACTTC

v_gene: TRBV29-1
j_gene: TRBJ2-6
d_gene: NA
abundance: NA
CDR3aa: CSVGGVGANVLTF
CDR3nt: TGCAGCGTTGGGGGCGTTGGGGCCAACGTCCTGACTTTC

v_gene: TRBV15
j_gene: TRBJ2-7
d_gene: NA
abundance: NA
CDR3aa: CATSRLIYGEQYF
CDR3nt: TGTGCCACCAGCAGGCTAATATACGGCGAGCAGTACTTC

v_gene: TRBV9
j_gene: TRBJ2-3
d_gene: TRBD2
abundance: NA
CDR3aa: CASSRLAPSTDTQYF
CDR3nt: TGTGCCAGCAGCCGACTAGCCCCTAGCACAGATACGCAGTATTTT

v_gene: TRBV4-1
j_gene: TRBJ2-6
d_gene: TRBD1
abundance: NA
CDR3aa: CASSLDRASGANVLTF
CDR3nt: TGCGCCAGCAGCCTAGACAGGGCATCTGGGGCCAACGTCCTGACTTTC

v_gene: TRBV12-3/TRBV12-4
j_gene: TRBJ2-5
d_gene: TRBD1
abundance: NA
CDR3aa: CASSPGPGGTQYF
CDR3nt: TGTGCCAGCAGCCCTGGGCCAGGGGGGACCCAGTACTTC

v_gene: TRBV19
j_gene: TRBJ1-5
d_gene: NA
abundance: NA
CDR3aa: CASRQVSNQPQHF
CDR3nt: TGTGCCAGTAGACAGGTTTCGAATCAGCCCCAGCATTTT

v_gene: TRBV18
j_gene: TRBJ2-7
d_gene: NA
abundance: NA
CDR3aa: CASSPDGVSYEQYF
CDR3nt: TGTGCCAGCTCACCGGACGGGGTATCCTACGAGCAGTACTTC

v_gene: TRBV28
j_gene: TRBJ1-2
d_gene: NA
abundance: NA
CDR3aa: CASSLSPTVTGGYTF
CDR3nt: TGTGCCAGCAGTCTAAGCCCGACGGTGACAGGTGGCTACACCTTC

v_gene: TRBV7-9
j_gene: TRBJ2-7
d_gene: TRBD1
abundance: few
CDR3aa: CASSLGTGSYEQYF
CDR3nt: TGTGCCAGCAGCTTAGGGACAGGTTCCTACGAGCAGTACTTC

v_gene: TRBV6-5
j_gene: TRBJ2-7
d_gene: TRBD1
abundance: NA
CDR3aa: CASSYMDRIHEQYF
CDR3nt: TGTGCCAGCAGTTACATGGACAGGATCCACGAGCAGTACTTC

v_gene: TRBV6-5
j_gene: TRBJ1-2
d_gene: TRBD1
abundance: NA
CDR3aa: CASRDRGKGYTF
CDR3nt: TGTGCCAGCAGGGACAGGGGAAAAGGCTACACCTTC

v_gene: TRBV10-1
j_gene: TRBJ1-2
d_gene: NA
abundance: few
CDR3aa: CASSAGDSYGYTF
CDR3nt: TGCGCCAGCAGTGCGGGGGACTCCTATGGCTACACCTTC

v_gene: TRBV7-6
j_gene: TRBJ2-5
d_gene: NA
abundance: NA
CDR3aa: CASSYSSQETQYF
CDR3nt: TGTGCCAGCAGCTACAGCTCCCAAGAGACCCAGTACTTC

v_gene: TRBV3-1/TRBV3-2
j_gene: TRBJ2-3
d_gene: TRBD2
abundance: NA
CDR3aa: CATAIAGKRTDTQYF
CDR3nt: TGTGCCACCGCGATAGCGGGGAAGCGTACAGATACGCAGTATTTT

v_gene: TRBV5-6
j_gene: TRBJ1-6
d_gene: TRBD1
abundance: NA
CDR3aa: CASSRSRLGQGPYSPLHF
CDR3nt: TGTGCCAGCAGTAGGAGTCGTTTGGGACAGGGCCCATATTCACCCCTCCACTTT

v_gene: TRBV15
j_gene: TRBJ1-2
d_gene: NA
abundance: NA
CDR3aa: CATSRDDRTNYGYTF
CDR3nt: TGTGCCACCAGCAGAGACGACAGGACCAACTATGGCTACACCTTC

v_gene: TRBV6-1
j_gene: TRBJ2-7
d_gene: NA
abundance: NA
CDR3aa: CASSEGWGLYEQYF
CDR3nt: TGTGCCAGCAGTGAGGGTTGGGGGCTCTACGAGCAGTACTTC

v_gene: TRBV3-1/TRBV3-2
j_gene: TRBJ1-1
d_gene: NA
abundance: once
CDR3aa: CASSQETANTEAFF
CDR3nt: TGTGCCAGCAGCCAAGAGACAGCGAACACTGAAGCTTTCTTT

v_gene: TRBV9
j_gene: TRBJ1-1
d_gene: TRBD1
abundance: NA
CDR3aa: CASRDRGPDTEAFF
CDR3nt: TGTGCCAGCAGGGACAGGGGGCCAGACACTGAAGCTTTCTTT

v_gene: TRBV18
j_gene: TRBJ1-1
d_gene: TRBD1
abundance: NA
CDR3aa: CASSRGRTGVGTEAFF
CDR3nt: TGTGCCAGCTCACGAGGACGGACAGGGGTCGGCACTGAAGCTTTCTTT

v_gene: TRBV6-4
j_gene: TRBJ2-1
d_gene: TRBD2
abundance: NA
CDR3aa: CASSLDGGAYNEQFF
CDR3nt: TGTGCCAGCAGTCTCGACGGGGGGGCCTACAATGAGCAGTTCTTC

v_gene: TRBV15
j_gene: TRBJ2-3
d_gene: NA
abundance: NA
CDR3aa: CATSSGMASTDTQYF
CDR3nt: TGTGCCACCAGCTCAGGGATGGCTAGCACAGATACGCAGTATTTT

v_gene: TRBV7-9
j_gene: TRBJ1-1
d_gene: NA
abundance: NA
CDR3aa: CASSLTANTEAFF
CDR3nt: TGTGCCAGCAGCCTGACAGCGAACACTGAAGCTTTCTTT

v_gene: TRBV12-3/TRBV12-4
j_gene: TRBJ1-1
d_gene: NA
abundance: once
CDR3aa: CASAGNTEAFF
CDR3nt: TGTGCCTCTGCGGGGAACACTGAAGCTTTCTTT

v_gene: TRBV7-6
j_gene: TRBJ2-2
d_gene: TRBD1
abundance: NA
CDR3aa: CASSWGTGGETGELFF
CDR3nt: TGTGCCAGCAGCTGGGGGACAGGGGGCGAGACCGGGGAGCTGTTTTTT

v_gene: TRBV2
j_gene: TRBJ2-7
d_gene: TRBD1
abundance: NA
CDR3aa: CASSEDAGQDDEQYF
CDR3nt: TGTGCCAGCAGTGAAGACGCAGGACAGGACGACGAGCAGTACTTC